This TCR beta chain was profiled in a study of T cells in Graves' hyperthyroidism and ophthalmopathy. On the study more broadly: Upon initial diagnosis and before any treatment, peripheral blood was collected. Findings and limits, study-wide: From stable hyperthyroidism, ophthalmopathy was set apart by a 13 V-J model. Clonotypes that were expanded in thyroid above 0.001 mostly appeared in blood too.

Each diagnosis was grounded in clinical symptoms, serum thyroxine and TRAb, thyroid ultrasound, and orbital computed tomography. Worth noting for this clonotype: Its target is not known.

Researchers amplified the TCR beta CDR3 regions from RNA transcripts. The HTBI primer set was used in a first-round RT-PCR of the TCR CDR3. TCRdb reanalysed the multiplex PCR reads using MiXCR and keeps one entry per CDR3 protein. The top ten clones hold around 4% of a sample with some 620,000 distinct CDR3 sequences, roughly 17% of them seen once. The CDR3 totals 15 residues. Germline values: CDR1 SEHNR, CDR2 FQNEAQ (reference sequence). Trimming cost V 0 bases and J 4 bases, with 12 bases left between them. The source is a woman in her 30s with Graves' hyperthyroidism. The rearrangement joins TRBV7-9 to TRBJ2-5; D not resolved. The sample was blood. CDR3 DNA sequence: TGTGCCAGCAGCTTAGCGCGGTTAGGTACAGAGACCCAGTACTTC. Amino acid sequence: CASSLARLGTETQYF.